A single sample gave rise to the 27 T cell receptor beta chains below, sequenced in a study of blood T cell repertoires in COVID-19. Profiling relied on immunoSEQ multiplex PCR, and the TCRdb table lists in-frame clones only, not all of them. The repertoire holds about 140,000 clones, 60% to 85% seen once, with over 8.5% in the top ten. The sequenced sample consisted of peripheral blood. These receptors were taken from a man aged 50-60 years with active or convalescent COVID-19.

This rearrangement joins TRBV18 to TRBJ1-2; D is perhaps TRBD1 (5 bases). Germline V gives CDR1 KGHSH, CDR2 LQKENI. V lost 0 bases, J lost 8 bases, and 7 bases lay in between. This CDR3 is built from 12 residues. The CDR3 loop reads CASSPPRGGYTF. In DNA, the CDR3 is TGTGCCAGCTCACCACCAAGGGGAGGCTACACCTTC.

This clone occurred a few times. The chain joins TRBV5-8 to TRBJ2-3; TRBD2 matches at 7 bases. The CDR3 consists of 15 residues. Unmatched junction bases numbered 7, after V lost 1 base and J lost 5 bases. Germline loops: CDR1 SGHTS, CDR2 YDEGEE. CDR3 loop: CASSLLGRALDTQYF. DNA of the CDR3: TGTGCCAGCAGCTTGTTGGGGAGGGCCCTAGATACGCAGTATTTT.

The chain employs TRBV9 and TRBJ1-4; 9 nucleotides align to TRBD1. The V gene end was trimmed by 0 bases and the J gene end by 8 bases; junction bases not matched to a gene: 5. Germline assignment: CDR1 SGDLS and CDR2 YYNGEE. The CDR3 is 15 amino acids. This CDR3 is CASSVAPGQGEKLFF. The DNA of the CDR3 is TGTGCCAGCAGCGTAGCTCCCGGACAGGGGGAAAAACTGTTTTTT.

J is TRBJ2-7 and V is TRBV4-1; D remains ambiguous. V was shortened by 3 bases and J by 3 bases, with 9 bases between the two germline ends. The germline CDR1 and CDR2 sequences are MGHRA and YSYEKL. The CDR3 consists of 13 residues. The CDR3 reads CASSHPTRYEQYF. The CDR3 coding sequence is TGCGCCAGCAGCCACCCTACGCGCTACGAGCAGTACTTC.

The J gene is TRBJ1-4, the V gene TRBV7-3; TRBD1 might be the D (6 bases). CDR3 length equals 14 residues. Trimming took 5 bases from V and 7 from J, leaving 14 bases between them. Germline CDR1 reads SGHTA; CDR2 reads FQGTGA. The CDR3 DNA reads TGTGCCAGCAGCAAACAGGGTTGGGGTGAAAAACTGTTTTTT. It yields the protein CASSKQGWGEKLFF.

J is TRBJ2-1 and V is TRBV24-1, with 12 bases that match TRBD2. The CDR3 extends over 13 amino acids. The junction had 5 bases not matched to a gene; V was cut back by 6 bases and J by 12 bases. Per the germline V gene, CDR1 is KGHDR and CDR2 is SFDVKD. The CDR3 sequence is CATSLLAGGLQFF. In DNA, the CDR3 is TGTGCCACCAGTCTGCTAGCGGGAGGGTTGCAGTTCTTC.

V usage is TRBV18 and J usage is TRBJ2-1, with 11 bases matching TRBD2. Germline loops: CDR1 KGHSH, CDR2 LQKENI. CDR3 length equals 16 residues. Trimming cost V 2 bases and J 5 bases; bases outside gene matches: 5. CDR3 in DNA: TGTGCCAGCTCACCAATCCTAGCGGGAGGCCACAATGAGCAGTTCTTC. It specifies CASSPILAGGHNEQFF. The variable domain in full, with the rest retrieved from reference TRBV18 and TRBJ2-1, is NAGVMQNPRHLVRRRGQEARLRCSPMKGHSHVYWYRQLPEEGLKFMVYLQKENIIDESGMPKERFSAEFPKEGPSILRIQQVVRGDSAAYFCASSPILAGGHNEQFFGPGTRLTVL.

The chain recombines TRBV14 with TRBJ2-1; 7 bases line up with TRBD2. The CDR3 is 15 residues long. Germline loops: CDR1 SGHDN, CDR2 FVKESK. Trimming removed 3 bases from V and 0 bases from J; junction bases left unmatched: 2. The CDR3 loop is CASSHRGVSYNEQFF. For the CDR3, the DNA is TGTGCCAGCAGCCATCGGGGGGTCTCCTACAATGAGCAGTTCTTC.

Concerning this clone: This same CDR3 is encoded by further DNA sequences in the sample. V and J are TRBV11-2 and TRBJ2-7, with 10 positions matching TRBD2. Germline trimming cut 3 bases from V and 5 bases from J; bases unmatched to any gene: 1. Per germline, CDR1 SGHAT and CDR2 FQNNGV. This CDR3 is 13 amino acids long. The CDR3 is CASSLGLANEQYF. The CDR3 DNA is TGTGCCAGCAGCTTGGGACTAGCGAACGAGCAGTACTTC. Drawing the rest from reference TRBV11-2 and TRBJ2-7, the complete variable domain is EAGVAQSPRYKIIEKRQSVAFWCNPISGHATLYWYQQILGQGPKLLIQFQNNGVVDDSQLPKDRFSAERLKGVDSTLKIQPAKLEDSAVYLCASSLGLANEQYFGPGTRLTVT.

In DNA form, the CDR3 reads TGTGCCAGCAGCCCCGTTGGCCAGGGACTCGCCGGGGAGCTGTTTTTT. Encoded protein: CASSPVGQGLAGELFF. The chain couples TRBV7-2 to TRBJ2-2; D is possibly TRBD2 (6 bases). This CDR3 contains 16 residues. Germline-derived CDR1 and CDR2 are SGHTA and FQGNSA. Trimming removed 5 bases at V and 6 bases at J, with 19 bases between.

This sequence joins TRBV5-6 and TRBJ1-4; 9 bases fit TRBD1. Trimming cost V 4 bases and J 8 bases; bases outside gene matches: 15. Germline CDR1 and CDR2: SGHDT and YYEEEE. CDR3 size: 17 residues. The CDR3 here is CASSPSYSQGANEKLFF. The CDR3 nucleotides read TGTGCCAGCAGCCCCTCCTACTCACAGGGGGCCAACGAAAAACTGTTTTTT. The complete variable domain, with remaining parts taken from reference TRBV5-6 and TRBJ1-4, reads DAGVTQSPTHLIKTRGQQVTLRCSPKSGHDTVSWYQQALGQGPQFIFQYYEEEERQRGNFPDRFSGHQFPNYSSELNVNALLLGDSALYLCASSPSYSQGANEKLFFGSGTQLSVL.

V gene TRBV6-5 combines with J gene TRBJ1-3; D uncertain. V was trimmed by 8 bases and J by 0 bases, leaving 11 bases between them. Germline CDR1 is MNHEY and CDR2 is SVGAGI. CDR3 length: 14 residues. In nucleotides, the CDR3 is TGTGCCAGCCCCGGAGGCGGCTCTGGAAACACCATATATTTT. The encoded protein is CASPGGGSGNTIYF.

V usage is TRBV19 and J usage is TRBJ2-7; 12 positions agree with TRBD1. Germline CDR1 reads LNHDA; CDR2 reads SQIVND (reference sequence). This CDR3 comprises 15 residues. V shed 6 bases and J 1 base; nucleotides not matched to a gene: 4. The CDR3 DNA follows: TGTGCCAGTAGGGGGACAGGGGGCTCTTCCTACGAGCAGTACTTC. It codes for CASRGTGGSSYEQYF.

This clone was counted once. This chain uses TRBV27 with TRBJ1-5; 7 positions match TRBD1. After removal of 11 bases from V and 1 base from J, the junction contained 5 bases not matched to a gene. The CDR3 totals 13 residues. Germline V gene data show CDR1 as MNHEY and CDR2 as SMNVEV (reference sequence). The CDR3 protein is CASGGKSNQPQHF. DNA of the CDR3: TGTGCCTCAGGGGGGAAGAGCAATCAGCCCCAGCATTTT.

The chain recombines TRBV18 with TRBJ2-1; 9 nucleotides match TRBD2. This CDR3 has 19 amino acids. Looked up from germline, CDR1 is KGHSH and CDR2 is LQKENI. Trimming at V came to 3 bases and at J to 5 bases, leaving 17 bases not matched to a gene. Here the CDR3 reads CASSPGPGAASGIHNEQFF. The CDR3 nucleotides are TGTGCCAGCTCACCCGGTCCCGGGGCGGCTAGCGGGATCCACAATGAGCAGTTCTTC.

This clone was counted only a few times. The chain has TRBV11-2 and TRBJ2-1; 11 bases match TRBD2. Trimming took 4 bases from V and 8 from J; bases not matched to a gene: 4. CDR1 is SGHAT, CDR2 FQNNGV, per germline. This CDR3 spans 14 amino acids. The CDR3 loop reads CASSSTSGRHEQFF. The CDR3 region has the DNA TGTGCCAGCAGCTCTACTAGCGGGAGACATGAGCAGTTCTTC.

This chain connects TRBV9 to TRBJ2-3, with 8 bases lining up with TRBD2. Looked up from germline, CDR1 is SGDLS and CDR2 is YYNGEE. Trimming removed 0 bases from V and 6 bases from J; junction bases left unmatched: 12. The CDR3 runs to 17 residues. The CDR3 DNA is TGTGCCAGCAGCGTAGTCACTAGCGGTGGGTTTAGGGATACGCAGTATTTT. This translates into CASSVVTSGGFRDTQYF.

This rearrangement joins TRBV9 to TRBJ2-7; the D is unclear. V was trimmed by 0 bases and J by 6 bases, leaving 16 bases between them. CDR3 size: 15 residues. Germline loops: CDR1 SGDLS, CDR2 YYNGEE. CDR3 residues: CASSVGHKSVVEQYF. The CDR3 DNA follows: TGTGCCAGCAGCGTAGGACATAAATCTGTCGTCGAGCAGTACTTC.

This chain joins TRBV5-1 and TRBJ2-3; a weak D match, TRBD2 (7 bases). This CDR3 contains 16 residues. The germline gives CDR1 SGHRS, CDR2 YFSETQ. V lost 6 bases to trimming and J lost 1 base, with 18 bases between them. CDR3 sequence: CASTLSGGLGTDTQYF. In DNA form, the CDR3 reads TGCGCCAGCACCCTTTCCGGGGGGCTGGGCACAGATACGCAGTATTTT.

The CDR3 protein is CASSLSGGTSYEQYF. CDR3 DNA: TGTGCCAGCAGCTTATCTGGCGGCACCTCCTACGAGCAGTACTTC. The rearrangement joins TRBV11-2 to TRBJ2-7; no reliable D call. The V end was cut by 2 bases, the J end by 0 bases, with 11 bases between. This CDR3 has 15 residues. Germline CDR1 and CDR2: SGHAT and FQNNGV.

This chain uses TRBV19 with TRBJ1-5, with TRBD1 matching 7 bases. Trimming took 0 bases from V and 6 from J; bases not matched to a gene: 8. The length of the CDR3 is 16 residues. Germline V gives CDR1 LNHDA, CDR2 SQIVND (reference sequence). CDR3 in DNA: TGTGCCAGTAGTATAGACCCGGGACAGTCGGCTCAGCCCCAGCATTTT. It codes for CASSIDPGQSAQPQHF.

This sequence joins TRBV7-6 and TRBJ2-1; 16 nucleotides match TRBD2. Germline-derived CDR1 and CDR2 are SGHVS and FNYEAQ. The CDR3 loop spans 19 amino acids. Trimming at V came to 3 bases and at J to 2 bases, leaving 7 bases not matched to a gene. This chain's CDR3 is CASSLGLAGGPGAYNEQFF. The CDR3 DNA is TGTGCCAGCAGCTTGGGACTAGCGGGAGGGCCAGGGGCCTACAATGAGCAGTTCTTC.

The chain combines TRBV28 with TRBJ1-1; 7 nucleotides align to TRBD1. Germline trimming cut 2 bases from V and 0 bases from J; bases unmatched to any gene: 0. Germline V gives CDR1 MDHEN, CDR2 SYDVKM. This CDR3 contains 14 residues. CDR3 region: CASSLRGLNTEAFF. In DNA, the CDR3 is TGTGCCAGCAGTTTAAGGGGGCTGAACACTGAAGCTTTCTTT.

The gene calls are TRBV27 and TRBJ1-4, with 9 bases matching TRBD1. The CDR3 sequence is 14 residues long. Trimming at V came to 8 bases and at J to 8 bases, leaving 9 bases not matched to a gene. The germline gives CDR1 MNHEY, CDR2 SMNVEV (reference sequence). The DNA of the CDR3 is TGTGCCAGCGGCTTGGACAGGGGATGGGAAAAACTGTTTTTT. This codes for CASGLDRGWEKLFF.

This clone was seen a single time. This chain connects TRBV28 to TRBJ2-2, with 7 bases lining up with TRBD1. CDR3 length: 13 residues. Germline trimming cut 6 bases from V and 5 bases from J; bases unmatched to any gene: 3. Germline CDR1 reads MDHEN; CDR2 reads SYDVKM. The CDR3 reads CASRRRGTGELFF. The CDR3 DNA is TGTGCCAGCAGACGCAGGGGGACCGGGGAGCTGTTTTTT.

CDR3 region: CASSTGTGGYTEAFF. The CDR3 nucleotides are TGTGCCAGTAGTACTGGGACAGGGGGGTACACTGAAGCTTTCTTT. The chain recombines TRBV19 with TRBJ1-1; 11 bases align to TRBD1. Germline CDR1 is LNHDA and CDR2 is SQIVND (reference sequence). CDR3 length equals 15 residues. Trimming took 4 bases from V and 3 from J; bases not matched to a gene: 4.

This chain joins TRBV7-2 and TRBJ2-7; 7 nucleotides agree with TRBD2. V lost 0 bases, J lost 7 bases, and 3 bases stayed unmatched. The germline gives CDR1 SGHTA, CDR2 FQGNSA. CDR3 size: 13 residues. The CDR3 loop is CASSLAGGGEQYF. DNA of the CDR3: TGTGCCAGCAGCTTAGCGGGGGGAGGGGAGCAGTACTTC.